These 13 T cell receptor beta chains share one sample of origin, sequenced in a study of tumor-infiltrating lymphocytes in primary liver carcinoma. Production of TCR beta cDNA used 500 ng total RNA together with a constant-region primer. Slightly modified ARM-PCR, run as three nested multiplex PCR rounds, produced the TCR beta libraries. Rounds one and two of PCR, each of approximately 11 cycles, were primed with TRBV1-TRBV30 forward primers and a C-beta reverse primer. One entry per CDR3 protein, called by TCRdb with MiXCR from the multiplex PCR reads. The sample holds roughly 36,000 distinct CDR3 sequences; more than 60% are singletons and the top ten take approximately 37%. Co-extracting RNA and DNA was done with about 17-31 mg of unsorted bulk tissue as input. Sequenced input: tumor-adjacent normal liver tissue. All receptors come from a man in his forties or fifties with primary liver carcinoma and hepatitis B virus infection.

As concerns this clonotype: The junction differs from germline at one of its ends, possibly a read error. The chain recombines TRBV6-4 with TRBJ2-3; D may be TRBD2 (5 bases). CDR1 is MRHNA and CDR2 is SNTAGT in the germline V gene. The CDR3 has 14 residues. CDR3 in DNA: TGTGCCAGCAGTGCTAGCTGGAGCACAGATACGCATTATTTT. Translated, it gives CASSASWSTDTHYF.

Notes on this clonotype: A read error is likely, as this CDR3 ends without the conserved phenylalanine or tryptophan. The limits of the CDR3 on the DNA are not certain, so only TCRdb's listed CDR3 is given. This rearrangement joins TRBV6-1 to TRBJ2-5; TRBD1 is the table's D call, not checked against the DNA. Per germline, CDR1 MNHNS and CDR2 SASEGT. The CDR3 contains 14 residues when both ends are counted. The CDR3 protein is CASRGSYRGETRYL.

On this clonotype itself: Sequence at one end of the junction differs from germline and may be a read error. The rearrangement links TRBV4-3 to TRBJ2-5; tentative D call: TRBD2 (5 bases). CDR1 LGHNA and CDR2 YSLEER come from the germline V gene. CDR3 length: 15 amino acids. This CDR3 is CSSTQGAAIQETQYF. The DNA for the CDR3 is TGCTCCAGCACCCAAGGAGCGGCTATCCAAGAGACCCAGTACTTC.

As to this clonotype: The junction differs from germline at one of its ends, possibly a read error. The rearrangement links TRBV29-1 to TRBJ2-3; TRBD2 matches at 14 bases. This CDR3 region has 15 residues. Germline V lookup: CDR1 SQVTM, CDR2 ANQGSEA. The DNA for the CDR3 is TGCAGCGTGGGGACTAGCGGGAGCGAGGGAGATATGCAGTATTTT. Encoded protein: CSVGTSGSEGDMQYF.

This clonotype was seen only once. The chain couples TRBV29-1 to TRBJ2-1; no clear D. The V and J ends lost 3 bases and 4 bases respectively, with 16 bases between them. From germline, CDR1 is SQVTM and CDR2 ANQGSEA. The CDR3 is 15 amino acids. This CDR3 reads CSVDVSWVRYNEQFF. CDR3 sequence (DNA): TGCAGCGTTGATGTGAGTTGGGTGCGATACAATGAGCAGTTCTTC.

As regards this clonotype: The junction departs from germline at one end; a sequencing error may be responsible. This chain uses TRBV29-1 with TRBJ2-7; D is unresolved. The CDR3 runs to 13 residues. CDR1 and CDR2 (germline): SQVTM, ANQGSEA. Here the CDR3 reads CSVEDYSSYEQYF. The CDR3 DNA reads TGCAGCGTTGAAGATTACAGCTCCTACGAGCAGTACTTT.

A remark on this clonotype: The missing conserved phenylalanine or tryptophan at the end of this CDR3 makes a read error likely. The chain is built from TRBV5-1 and TRBJ2-2; no clear D gene. The CDR3 length is 18 residues. Germline lookup yields CDR1 SGHRS and CDR2 YFSETQ. Trimming pared 3 bases from V and 4 bases from J, leaving 22 bases between. Written as DNA, the CDR3 is TGCGCCAGCAGCTCGGCGGCTTCAGGCCAACAAATCACCGGGGAGCTGTTTTAT. This gives the protein CASSSAASGQQITGELFY.

A remark on this clonotype: One junction end does not reproduce the germline sequence, and a read error may be involved. The chain combines TRBV4-2 with TRBJ1-6; possible D gene TRBD1, 6 bases. This CDR3 has 16 amino acids. The germline V gene has CDR1 LGHNA and CDR2 YNFKEQ. CDR3 sequence (DNA): TGTGCCAACAGCCATGATCGGGGGACAACCGGCTCAGCCCTCCACTTT. Its translation: CANSHDRGTTGSALHF.

V is TRBV6-1 and J is TRBJ2-2; D gene ambiguous. The germline CDR1 and CDR2 sequences are MNHNS and SASEGT. The CDR3 is 13 amino acids. The CDR3 region is CATSEAQNGELFF. The DNA of the CDR3 is TGTGCGACCAGTGAAGCCCAGAACGGGGAGCTGTTTTTT.

A few counts support this clonotype. The J gene is TRBJ2-5, the V gene TRBV6-5; D tentatively reads TRBD1 or TRBD2 (6 bases each). Germline V gene sequence: CDR1 MNHEY, CDR2 SVGAGI. With 2 bases removed from V and 5 bases from J, the gap between germline ends came to 9 bases. The length of the CDR3 is 13 residues. In nucleotides, the CDR3 is TGTGCCAGCAGTTACCCGGGGGCGGAGACCCAGTACTTC. This sequence encodes CASSYPGAETQYF.

J is TRBJ1-3 and V is TRBV6-5, with 9 bases lining up with TRBD1. This CDR3 spans 18 amino acids. V lost 7 bases, J lost 2 bases, and 15 bases stayed unmatched. Germline lookup yields CDR1 MNHEY and CDR2 SVGAGI. Here the CDR3 reads CASNSARDRVITGNTIYF. The CDR3 DNA follows: TGTGCCAGCAATTCTGCCAGGGACAGGGTCATCACTGGAAACACCATATATTTT.

On this clonotype: Sequence at one end of the junction differs from germline and may be a read error. V usage is TRBV12-5 and J usage is TRBJ2-7, with a weak D call TRBD1 (6 bases). The CDR3 is 13 amino acids. Looked up from germline, CDR1 is LGHNT and CDR2 is FRNRAP. This CDR3 reads CASEGTCSYEQYF. DNA for the CDR3: TGTGCCAGTGAGGGGACATGTTCTTACGAGCAGTACTTC.

For this clonotype: A read error may explain this, as a much larger clone is one base away. The rearrangement uses TRBV7-9 and TRBJ2-2; D gene uncertain. The CDR3 contains 16 residues. The germline V gene encodes CDR1 SEHNR and CDR2 FQNEAQ (reference sequence). The CDR3 coding sequence is TGTGCCAGCATCTTATTCAAAGGGTCTGGCACCGGGGAGCTGTTTTTT. It yields the protein CASILFKGSGTGELFF. Combining the CDR3 with reference TRBV7-9 and TRBJ2-2 gives the whole variable domain DTGVSQNPRHKITKRGQNVTFRCDPISEHNRLYWYRQTLGQGPEFLTYFQNEAQLEKSRLLSDRFSAERPKGSFSTLEIQRTEQGDSAMYLCASILFKGSGTGELFFGEGSRLTVL.